The 11 T cell receptor beta chains in this list originate from one sample, sequenced in a study of blood T cell repertoires in COVID-19. Some clones are missing from TCRdb's copy, which holds only in-frame ones; the method was immunoSEQ multiplex PCR. Found here are approximately 100,000 clones, almost 95% of them singletons; the top ten hold about 5.7%. The specimen sequenced was peripheral blood. These receptor sequences come from a middle-aged man with active COVID-19.

CDR3 loop: CASRYGTGSSYEQYF. The CDR3 DNA reads TGTGCCAGCAGGTATGGAACAGGCAGCTCCTACGAGCAGTACTTC. This chain connects TRBV6-5 to TRBJ2-7, with TRBD1 as a possible D gene (5 bases). V was shortened by 6 bases and J by 0 bases, with 15 bases between the two germline ends. The CDR3 totals 15 residues. Germline lookup yields CDR1 MNHEY and CDR2 SVGAGI.

The sample holds one count of this clone. V usage is TRBV15 and J usage is TRBJ2-7, with 8 bases fitting TRBD2. The CDR3 contains 15 residues. The V gene's germline CDR1 is LNHNV and CDR2 YYDKDF (reference sequence). After removal of 0 bases from V and 7 bases from J, the junction contained 8 bases not matched to a gene. The CDR3 region has the DNA TGTGCCACCAGCAGAGAAACAGCGGGAGTTGGGGAGCAGTACTTC. Translated, it gives CATSRETAGVGEQYF.

J is TRBJ2-5 and V is TRBV6-1; no firm D call. Trimming left V 3 bases short and J 4 bases short, with 18 bases between. The CDR3 spans 16 residues. The germline gives CDR1 MNHNS, CDR2 SASEGT. CDR3 loop: CASSDASYRGLETQYF. The DNA of the CDR3 is TGTGCCAGCAGTGACGCCTCCTACCGCGGTTTAGAGACCCAGTACTTC.

The chain combines TRBV10-1 with TRBJ2-2; D is unresolved. Trimming removed 4 bases from V and 6 bases from J, with 9 bases in between. Germline lookup yields CDR1 WNHNN and CDR2 SYGVQD (reference sequence). The CDR3 spans 13 residues. The CDR3, as DNA: TGCGCCAGCAGTGGTGGTGGCCCCGGGGAGCTGTTTTTT. This encodes CASSGGGPGELFF.

The gene calls are TRBV30 and TRBJ1-1; 8 positions match TRBD1. Trimming removed 2 bases from V and 6 bases from J; junction bases left unmatched: 5. The CDR3 extends over 13 amino acids. Germline values: CDR1 GTSNPN, CDR2 SVGIG (reference sequence). The CDR3 DNA reads as TGTGCCTGGAGTCGACAGGGGACCGCTGAAGCTTTCTTT. Translation gives CAWSRQGTAEAFF.

The chain recombines TRBV5-3 with TRBJ2-7, with TRBD2 matching over 7 bases. TRBV5-3 is an ORF for which the function is uncertain. The CDR3 runs 13 residues. V dropped 7 bases and J dropped 1; count of bases not matched to a gene: 5. The CDR3 loop is CARPTSESYEQYF. CDR3 nucleotides: TGTGCCAGACCTACTAGCGAGTCCTACGAGCAGTACTTC.

The chain links TRBV29-1 to TRBJ2-2, with 9 bases that match TRBD1. CDR1 is SQVTM, CDR2 ANQGSEA, per germline. This CDR3 is 14 amino acids long. Trimming took 4 bases from V and 0 from J; bases not matched to a gene: 0. CDR3 in DNA: TGCAGCGTTGGACAGGGGGCGAACACCGGGGAGCTGTTTTTT. This gives the protein CSVGQGANTGELFF.

This clone has a handful of counts. The limits of the CDR3 on the DNA are not certain, so only TCRdb's listed CDR3 is given. The CDR3 protein is CASSTSGEAHEQYF. This chain connects TRBV6-5 to TRBJ2-7; the D call of TRBD2 is as the table states it, not checked on the DNA. Termini included, the CDR3 measures 14 amino acids. Germline CDR1 and CDR2: MNHEY and SVGAGI.

This rearrangement joins TRBV5-1 to TRBJ2-2; D might be TRBD2 (5 bases). The V gene's germline CDR1 is SGHRS and CDR2 YFSETQ. The CDR3 sequence is 19 residues long. V was trimmed by 0 bases and J by 0 bases, leaving 18 bases between them. This CDR3 is CASSLGSAGDLSNTGELFF. CDR3 DNA: TGCGCCAGCAGCTTGGGGTCGGCGGGCGACTTATCGAACACCGGGGAGCTGTTTTTT.

For the CDR3, the DNA is TGTGCCAGTAGTATCCGTCCTAGCGGGAGCGAGACCCAGTACTTC. Amino acid sequence: CASSIRPSGSETQYF. This sequence joins TRBV19 and TRBJ2-5; 10 bases agree with TRBD2. Germline V gene sequence: CDR1 LNHDA, CDR2 SQIVND (reference sequence). The CDR3 sequence is 15 residues long. V lost 3 bases to trimming and J lost 5 bases; unmatched junction nucleotides: 6.

The chain carries TRBV6-2 or TRBV6-3 and TRBJ2-1; TRBD2 is a possible D gene (6 bases). Germline CDR1 and CDR2: MNHEY and SVGEGT. Trimming pared 2 bases from V and 5 bases from J, leaving 13 bases between. CDR3 length: 15 amino acids. CDR3 bases: TGTGCCAGCAGTTACGGGATGATAGCGGACAATGAGCAGTTCTTC. Translating it yields CASSYGMIADNEQFF.